These T cell receptor beta chains were read from a single sample in a study of blood T cell repertoires in COVID-19. Here immunoSEQ multiplex PCR was the method, and the copy in TCRdb shows in-frame clones only, minus some. Among some 50,000 clones, more than 75% were seen once, and the ten largest hold 28%. Sequences were obtained from peripheral blood. All receptors derive from a human donor in a cohort sampled during active COVID-19. CDR3s include the opening cysteine and the closing phenylalanine or tryptophan. D genes are given only for firm matches. Size is stated for part of the rows, as once, few or many counts, or as a class when the clone is expanded.

D gene: .; J gene: TRBJ1-1; V gene: TRBV28; clone size: .; CDR3 DNA: TGTGCCAGCAGTTCGGCGGGGCGCACTGAAGCTTTCTTT; CDR3 protein: CASSSAGRTEAFF
D gene: .; J gene: TRBJ1-4; V gene: TRBV20-1; clone size: .; CDR3 DNA: TGCAGTGCTAGTTCAGGGTTGAATGAAAAACTGTTTTTT; CDR3 protein: CSASSGLNEKLFF
D gene: .; J gene: TRBJ2-2; V gene: TRBV3-1/TRBV3-2; clone size: .; CDR3 DNA: TGTGCCAGCAGCCAAGATCTACGGGAGCTGTTTTTT; CDR3 protein: CASSQDLRELFF
D gene: .; J gene: TRBJ1-6; V gene: TRBV2; clone size: .; CDR3 DNA: TGTGCCAGCAGTGGACTGTCTGAGGGCTCACCCCTCCACTTT; CDR3 protein: CASSGLSEGSPLHF
D gene: .; J gene: TRBJ2-1; V gene: TRBV6-5; clone size: .; CDR3 DNA: TGTGCCAGCAGTACCCGTACCGGGACATGGTATGAGCAGTTCTTC; CDR3 protein: CASSTRTGTWYEQFF
D gene: .; J gene: TRBJ1-1; V gene: TRBV28; clone size: .; CDR3 DNA: TGTGCCAGCAACAGAAATAGGCAGATGAACACTGAAGCTTTCTTT; CDR3 protein: CASNRNRQMNTEAFF
D gene: .; J gene: TRBJ2-1; V gene: TRBV7-3; clone size: .; CDR3 DNA: TGTGCCAGCAGCTTAGGCACGTACAATGAGCAGTTCTTC; CDR3 protein: CASSLGTYNEQFF
D gene: TRBD2; J gene: TRBJ2-1; V gene: TRBV6-5; clone size: .; CDR3 DNA: TGTGCCAGCGGCAAGCGGGGCTCCTACAATGAGCAGTTCTTC; CDR3 protein: CASGKRGSYNEQFF
D gene: TRBD1; J gene: TRBJ2-1; V gene: TRBV19; clone size: .; CDR3 DNA: TGTGCCAGTATCGGACAGGGACCCTCCGGGGAGCAGTTCTTC; CDR3 protein: CASIGQGPSGEQFF
D gene: TRBD1; J gene: TRBJ1-3; V gene: TRBV5-1; clone size: .; CDR3 DNA: TGCGCCAGCAGCGGGAACAGGGGGTCTGGAAACACCATATATTTT; CDR3 protein: CASSGNRGSGNTIYF
D gene: TRBD2; J gene: TRBJ2-3; V gene: TRBV12-5; clone size: .; CDR3 DNA: TGTGCTAGTGCTCCCGGGACTAGCGGCCCCACAGATACGCAGTATTTT; CDR3 protein: CASAPGTSGPTDTQYF
D gene: TRBD1; J gene: TRBJ1-6; V gene: TRBV12-5; clone size: .; CDR3 DNA: TGTGCTAGTGGTTTCGGGACAGGACATAATTCACCCCTCCACTTT; CDR3 protein: CASGFGTGHNSPLHF
D gene: .; J gene: TRBJ2-3; V gene: TRBV19; clone size: .; CDR3 DNA: TGTGCCACACAGACAGGGAGGAGCACAGATACGCAGTATTTT; CDR3 protein: CATQTGRSTDTQYF
D gene: TRBD1; J gene: TRBJ1-1; V gene: TRBV6-5; clone size: .; CDR3 DNA: TGTGCCAGCAGACGGGACAGGGATCTGAACACTGAAGCTTTCTTT; CDR3 protein: CASRRDRDLNTEAFF
D gene: TRBD1; J gene: TRBJ1-5; V gene: TRBV2; clone size: .; CDR3 DNA: TGTGCCAGCAGTGGGGACAGGGGTCATCAGCCCCAGCATTTT; CDR3 protein: CASSGDRGHQPQHF
D gene: .; J gene: TRBJ2-3; V gene: TRBV5-1; clone size: .; CDR3 DNA: TGCGCCAGCAGCTTGGCCGGGGGTTCCACAGATACGCAGTATTTT; CDR3 protein: CASSLAGGSTDTQYF
D gene: TRBD1; J gene: TRBJ1-1; V gene: TRBV7-2; clone size: .; CDR3 DNA: TGTGCCAGCAGGGGACAGCCGAACACTGAAGCTTTCTTT; CDR3 protein: CASRGQPNTEAFF
D gene: TRBD1; J gene: TRBJ1-3; V gene: TRBV2; clone size: .; CDR3 DNA: TGTGCCAGCAGCTTGGCACAGGGGACTGGAAACACCATATATTTT; CDR3 protein: CASSLAQGTGNTIYF
D gene: TRBD1; J gene: TRBJ1-2; V gene: TRBV9; clone size: .; CDR3 DNA: TGTGCCAGCAGCGTAGGGGGACAGCTTCACTATGGCTACACCTTC; CDR3 protein: CASSVGGQLHYGYTF
D gene: .; J gene: TRBJ1-3; V gene: TRBV4-1; clone size: few; CDR3 DNA: TGCGCCAGCAGCCAAGGTCCAGGAAACACCATATATTTT; CDR3 protein: CASSQGPGNTIYF
D gene: TRBD1; J gene: TRBJ1-1; V gene: TRBV6-5; clone size: .; CDR3 DNA: TGTGCCAGCGGGGGACAGGGGCACACTGAAGCTTTCTTT; CDR3 protein: CASGGQGHTEAFF
D gene: .; J gene: TRBJ2-3; V gene: TRBV11-3; clone size: .; CDR3 DNA: TGTGCCAGCAGCTCTAGCCCCCCCACAGATACGCAGTATTTT; CDR3 protein: CASSSSPPTDTQYF
D gene: TRBD2; J gene: TRBJ2-1; V gene: TRBV28; clone size: once; CDR3 DNA: TGTGCCAGTGACTGGACTAGTCGTTCCTACAATGAGCAGTTCTTC; CDR3 protein: CASDWTSRSYNEQFF
D gene: TRBD1; J gene: TRBJ1-1; V gene: TRBV6-5; clone size: few; CDR3 DNA: TGTGCCAGCAGACCTTATACAGGGGACACTGAAGCTTTCTTT; CDR3 protein: CASRPYTGDTEAFF
D gene: .; J gene: TRBJ2-4; V gene: TRBV7-9; clone size: .; CDR3 DNA: TGTGCCAGCAGCTTAGCCATTGCGGGGGCAGCCAAAAACATTCAGTACTTC; CDR3 protein: CASSLAIAGAAKNIQYF
D gene: TRBD1; J gene: TRBJ1-2; V gene: TRBV28; clone size: .; CDR3 DNA: TGTGCCAGCAGTCTACGGACAGGGGCGAACTATGGCTACACCTTC; CDR3 protein: CASSLRTGANYGYTF
D gene: TRBD1; J gene: TRBJ1-3; V gene: TRBV6-5; clone size: .; CDR3 DNA: TGTGCCAGCAGGGACAGGGGAAACACCATATATTTT; CDR3 protein: CASRDRGNTIYF
D gene: TRBD2; J gene: TRBJ2-1; V gene: TRBV5-4; clone size: few; CDR3 DNA: TGTGCCAGCAGCTGGACTAGCGGTGATGAGCAGTTCTTC; CDR3 protein: CASSWTSGDEQFF
D gene: TRBD2; J gene: TRBJ2-7; V gene: TRBV27; clone size: .; CDR3 DNA: TGTGCCAGCAGTGCTAGCGGGATAGCTTCCTACGAGCAGTACTTC; CDR3 protein: CASSASGIASYEQYF
D gene: .; J gene: TRBJ1-1; V gene: TRBV2; clone size: .; CDR3 DNA: TGTGCCAGCAGTGTAAGAGAGAACACTGAAGCTTTCTTT; CDR3 protein: CASSVRENTEAFF
D gene: TRBD1; J gene: TRBJ2-7; V gene: TRBV28; clone size: .; CDR3 DNA: TGTGCCACCTCAACAGGGGGTGCAAGATACGAGCAGTACTTC; CDR3 protein: CATSTGGARYEQYF
D gene: TRBD1; J gene: TRBJ2-5; V gene: TRBV19; clone size: .; CDR3 DNA: TGTGCCAGTAGAACTACAGGGGCTCAAGAGACCCAGTACTTC; CDR3 protein: CASRTTGAQETQYF
D gene: .; J gene: TRBJ2-7; V gene: TRBV27; clone size: .; CDR3 DNA: TGTGCCAGCAGTTTACGGGGGATGTCCTACGAGCAGTACTTC; CDR3 protein: CASSLRGMSYEQYF
D gene: TRBD1; J gene: TRBJ1-4; V gene: TRBV10-3; clone size: once; CDR3 DNA: TGTGCCACGCACAGGGGAGAGAATGAAAAACTGTTTTTT; CDR3 protein: CATHRGENEKLFF
D gene: .; J gene: TRBJ1-2; V gene: TRBV5-4; clone size: .; CDR3 DNA: TGTGCCAGCAGCTTGCACTCCAACTATGGCTACACCTTC; CDR3 protein: CASSLHSNYGYTF
D gene: .; J gene: TRBJ2-1; V gene: TRBV29-1; clone size: .; CDR3 DNA: TGCAGCGTTCTCTGGGCGAGCTCCTACAATGAGCAGTTCTTC; CDR3 protein: CSVLWASSYNEQFF
D gene: TRBD1; J gene: TRBJ1-2; V gene: TRBV12-3/TRBV12-4; clone size: .; CDR3 DNA: TGTGCCAGCTCCCCGGACAGGTCGTATGGCTACACCTTC; CDR3 protein: CASSPDRSYGYTF
D gene: TRBD1; J gene: TRBJ1-1; V gene: TRBV18; clone size: .; CDR3 DNA: TGTGCCAGCTCACCCCAGGACAGGGGGCATACTGAAGCTTTCTTT; CDR3 protein: CASSPQDRGHTEAFF
D gene: .; J gene: TRBJ2-7; V gene: TRBV28; clone size: .; CDR3 DNA: TGTGCCAGCAGTTTTGGGGGCAGAGAGCTTTCCTACGAGCAGTACTTC; CDR3 protein: CASSFGGRELSYEQYF
D gene: .; J gene: TRBJ1-1; V gene: TRBV7-9; clone size: .; CDR3 DNA: TGTGCCAGCAGCTTACAGGGTGTCACTGAAGCTTTCTTT; CDR3 protein: CASSLQGVTEAFF
D gene: .; J gene: TRBJ2-3; V gene: TRBV3-1/TRBV3-2; clone size: .; CDR3 DNA: TGTGCCAGCAGCCAAGATGGGTTAGAGGCGCAGTATTTT; CDR3 protein: CASSQDGLEAQYF
D gene: TRBD1; J gene: TRBJ1-2; V gene: TRBV29-1; clone size: .; CDR3 DNA: TGCAGCGTTGTAGCGGGACAGGGCCTGAGTGGCTACACCTTC; CDR3 protein: CSVVAGQGLSGYTF
D gene: .; J gene: TRBJ1-2; V gene: TRBV23-1; clone size: .; CDR3 DNA: TGCGCCAGCAGACACGCCGAAGAAGACAGGCTTCTTTTCTATGGCTACACCTTC; CDR3 protein: CASRHAEEDRLLFYGYTF
D gene: .; J gene: TRBJ2-5; V gene: TRBV24-1; clone size: .; CDR3 DNA: TGTGCCACCAGTGATTTTAGGTCTCCGGGGACCCAGTACTTC; CDR3 protein: CATSDFRSPGTQYF
D gene: TRBD2; J gene: TRBJ2-4; V gene: TRBV4-1; clone size: .; CDR3 DNA: TGCGCCAGCAGCCAATCTCTAGCGGGGGTAAAAAACATTCAGTACTTC; CDR3 protein: CASSQSLAGVKNIQYF
D gene: .; J gene: TRBJ1-5; V gene: TRBV2; clone size: .; CDR3 DNA: TGTGCCAGCAGTGAAGTAAATCAGCCCCAGCATTTT; CDR3 protein: CASSEVNQPQHF
D gene: .; J gene: TRBJ2-5; V gene: TRBV2; clone size: .; CDR3 DNA: TGTGCCATCCCAGGAGCAGGGTACCAAGAGACCCAGTACTTC; CDR3 protein: CAIPGAGYQETQYF
D gene: TRBD2; J gene: TRBJ2-7; V gene: TRBV28; clone size: .; CDR3 DNA: TGTGCCAGCAGCCGACGGGGGGAGGTCTACGAGCAGTACTTC; CDR3 protein: CASSRRGEVYEQYF
D gene: .; J gene: TRBJ1-4; V gene: TRBV4-2; clone size: .; CDR3 DNA: TGTGCCAGCAGCCAAGATCGAGGTGAAAAACTGTTTTTT; CDR3 protein: CASSQDRGEKLFF
D gene: .; J gene: TRBJ1-6; V gene: TRBV12-3/TRBV12-4; clone size: .; CDR3 DNA: TGTGCCAGCAGTTTTGGGGGGTCACCCCTCCACTTT; CDR3 protein: CASSFGGSPLHF
D gene: TRBD2; J gene: TRBJ2-7; V gene: TRBV29-1; clone size: .; CDR3 DNA: TGCAGCGTTGAAGACGGAAGCGGGAGAAGCTACGAGCAGTACTTC; CDR3 protein: CSVEDGSGRSYEQYF
D gene: .; J gene: TRBJ1-3; V gene: TRBV30; clone size: .; CDR3 DNA: TGTGCCTGGGACGGGAGCTCTGGAAACACCATATATTTT; CDR3 protein: CAWDGSSGNTIYF
D gene: TRBD2; J gene: TRBJ2-1; V gene: TRBV3-1/TRBV3-2; clone size: few; CDR3 DNA: TGTGCCAGCAGCGCAACTCGGGGGGTCGAGCAGTTCTTC; CDR3 protein: CASSATRGVEQFF
D gene: .; J gene: TRBJ2-2; V gene: TRBV5-1; clone size: .; CDR3 DNA: TGCGCCAGCAGCCCGCCCGACAGGATTATTGCCGGGGAGCTGTTTTTT; CDR3 protein: CASSPPDRIIAGELFF
D gene: TRBD1; J gene: TRBJ2-3; V gene: TRBV5-5; clone size: .; CDR3 DNA: TGTGCCAGCAGCTTTGTGAGGGACAGGGGGCAAAATACGCAGTATTTT; CDR3 protein: CASSFVRDRGQNTQYF
D gene: .; J gene: TRBJ1-6; V gene: TRBV7-3; clone size: .; CDR3 DNA: TGTGCCAGCAGCTTAAACCGGGTTAACAATTCACCCCTCCACTTT; CDR3 protein: CASSLNRVNNSPLHF
D gene: TRBD2; J gene: TRBJ2-7; V gene: TRBV7-2; clone size: .; CDR3 DNA: TGTGCCAGCAGCTTAGTAGCGGGAGGCTCCTACGAGCAGTACTTC; CDR3 protein: CASSLVAGGSYEQYF
D gene: TRBD2; J gene: TRBJ2-1; V gene: TRBV6-5; clone size: .; CDR3 DNA: TGTGCCAGCAGTTCAGCGGGAGCTTTGGTGGAGCAGTTCTTC; CDR3 protein: CASSSAGALVEQFF
D gene: TRBD2; J gene: TRBJ2-5; V gene: TRBV10-2; clone size: .; CDR3 DNA: TGCGCCAGCACACTAGCGGGGGGGCCGGGGGAGACCCAGTACTTC; CDR3 protein: CASTLAGGPGETQYF
D gene: .; J gene: TRBJ2-3; V gene: TRBV7-3; clone size: .; CDR3 DNA: TGTGCCAGCAGCTTGTTGGGGCCCACAGATACGCAGTATTTT; CDR3 protein: CASSLLGPTDTQYF